This T cell receptor beta chain was retrieved from a study of shared clonotypes between healthy human individuals. Whole-study context: Donors, aged 18 to 49, were two women and a few men.

The method was immunoSEQ multiplex PCR; TCRdb's version includes in-frame clones alone and lacks a portion of them. The sample has a few hundred thousand clones, 65% to 80% seen once; the top ten hold 9.5% to 15%. This CDR3 has 16 amino acids. Germline CDR1 reads SGHDN; CDR2 reads FVKESK. V was shortened by 0 bases and J by 2 bases, with 11 bases between the two germline ends. General observations from the study: Represented diversity (both genetic and exposure-history) was limited by the small number of donors. Read depth was anticipated to influence clonotype sharing among donors.

In regard to this clone: What it binds is unknown.

This TCR was sampled from a woman aged 40 to 49 in good health. Some clones in this sample may be carry-over from other donors' samples. The specimen sequenced was PBMCs. The chain joins TRBV14 to TRBJ1-3, with D unresolved. The CDR3 loop reads CASSQDPGPPGNTIYF. The DNA for the CDR3 is TGTGCCAGCAGCCAAGATCCGGGTCCCCCTGGAAACACCATATATTTT.